These T cell receptor beta chains were read from a single sample in a study of T-cell reconstitution after alpha-beta-depleted transplantation in children. TCRdb re-called the PCR reads through MiXCR, storing one row per CDR3 protein. The sample lists about 78,000 distinct CDR3 sequences, around an eighth occurring once. The material was PBMCs, mostly from graft donor cells, obtained 180 days after TCRalphabeta/CD19-depleted stem cell transplant. All receptors come from a male patient aged 2 to 9 who had a stem cell transplant for acute lymphoblastic leukemia, so the T cells may come from the graft donor. Both conserved end residues are part of each CDR3. Fields, in order: J gene, clone size, V gene, D gene, CDR3 protein, CDR3 DNA. The D gene is left open where the match is weak. Clone sizes are given selectively: once, few, many, or a class where the clone is expanded.

>TRBJ2-3|few|TRBV11-2|-
CASSFWTATDTQYF
TGTGCCAGCAGCTTTTGGACAGCCACAGATACGCAGTATTTT
>TRBJ2-1|many|TRBV9|TRBD2
CASSDQLGLAGGPNEQFF
TGTGCCAGCAGCGACCAATTGGGACTAGCGGGGGGGCCGAATGAGCAGTTCTTC
>TRBJ1-3|many|TRBV5-1|-
CASSATASGNTIYF
TGCGCCAGCAGCGCGACCGCGTCCGGAAACACCATATATTTT
>TRBJ2-3|few|TRBV28|TRBD2
CASRGTSGRAGTDTQYF
TGTGCCAGCAGGGGGACTAGCGGGAGGGCCGGCACAGATACGCAGTATTTT
>TRBJ2-7|-|TRBV14|-
CASSQDRWGASEQYF
TGTGCCAGCAGCCAAGATAGATGGGGGGCGAGCGAGCAGTACTTC
>TRBJ2-5|-|TRBV5-1|-
CASSFSGRVQETQYF
TGCGCCAGCAGCTTTTCCGGACGGGTCCAAGAGACCCAGTACTTC
>TRBJ2-1|few|TRBV5-6|TRBD2
CASSLIGGTYNEQFF
TGTGCCAGCAGCTTGATCGGGGGGACCTACAATGAGCAGTTCTTC
>TRBJ2-7|-|TRBV9|-
CASIPRGSYEQYF
TGTGCCAGCATTCCACGGGGGTCCTACGAGCAGTACTTC
>TRBJ2-7|few|TRBV28|TRBD1
CASSLWTGRDEQYF
TGTGCCAGCAGTTTATGGACAGGGCGGGACGAGCAGTACTTC
>TRBJ2-7|many|TRBV12-3/TRBV12-4|-
CASSLEESPYYEQYF
TGTGCCAGCAGTTTAGAGGAATCACCTTACTACGAGCAGTACTTC
>TRBJ2-3|many|TRBV20-1|-
CSRLESPDTQYF
TGCAGCCGACTAGAATCCCCAGATACGCAGTATTTT
>TRBJ2-4|few|TRBV18|-
CASSLLDKGPQNIQYF
TGTGCCAGCTCACTGCTGGACAAGGGTCCCCAAAACATTCAGTACTTC
>TRBJ1-4|many|TRBV5-1|-
CASSREGGEKLFF
TGCGCCAGCAGCAGAGAAGGAGGTGAAAAACTGTTTTTT
>TRBJ1-4|-|TRBV6-5|-
CASSYFPGSNEKLFF
TGTGCCAGCAGTTACTTTCCAGGGTCTAATGAAAAACTGTTTTTT
>TRBJ2-2|-|TRBV10-3|TRBD1
CAISERGQGRITGELFF
TGTGCCATCAGTGAGCGAGGACAGGGGCGTATAACCGGGGAGCTGTTTTTT
>TRBJ2-5|many|TRBV29-1|-
CSVLGSLGETQYF
TGCAGCGTCCTGGGATCCCTAGGGGAGACCCAGTACTTC
>TRBJ1-4|few|TRBV28|-
CASEGQTEKLFF
TGTGCCAGCGAAGGCCAGACGGAAAAACTGTTTTTT
>TRBJ2-3|few|TRBV7-2|-
CASSLNGYTDTQYF
TGTGCCAGCAGCTTAAACGGATACACAGATACGCAGTATTTT
>TRBJ1-5|-|TRBV3-1|-
CASSRLGTGPEPQHF
TGTGCCAGCAGCCGCCTAGGTACAGGCCCAGAGCCCCAGCATTTT
>TRBJ1-1|medium-sized|TRBV7-6|-
CASSLFGLDTEAFF
TGTGCCAGCAGCTTATTCGGATTGGACACTGAAGCTTTCTTT
>TRBJ2-1|-|TRBV19|-
CASTERSKYNEQFF
TGTGCCAGTACTGAGCGTTCAAAGTACAATGAGCAGTTCTTC
>TRBJ1-1|few|TRBV7-9|-
CASSRTPNTEAFF
TGTGCCAGCAGCCGGACGCCGAACACTGAAGCTTTCTTT
>TRBJ2-7|few|TRBV30|-
CAWTLAHEQYF
TGTGCCTGGACACTAGCCCACGAGCAGTACTTC
>TRBJ1-6|-|TRBV6-5|-
CASSYVGINSPLHF
TGTGCCAGCAGTTACGTGGGGATTAATTCACCCCTCCACTTT